This T cell receptor beta chain was found in a study of long-term antiretroviral therapy in people with HIV. Concerning this clone itself: What it binds is unknown.

Germline trimming cut 0 bases from V and 7 bases from J; bases unmatched to any gene: 5. Germline values: CDR1 SGHTA, CDR2 FQGNSA. The CDR3 is 16 residues long. General study findings and limits: ART adherence, viral resistance and therapy changes went unrecorded.

Survey level was the resolution at which the v3.0 immunoSEQ assay ran. The assay was immunoSEQ multiplex PCR, and TCRdb's table has in-frame clones only and misses some. Of around 37,000 clones listed, 70% to 90% are singletons. The clonotype was recovered from a man aged 18 to 29 with HIV. Sample: unsorted PBMCs, taken roughly 3.5 years after starting antiretroviral therapy. V usage is TRBV7-2 and J usage is TRBJ2-7, with 14 bases lining up with TRBD2. CDR3 amino acids: CASSLAPGLAGDEQYF. The CDR3 DNA follows: TGTGCCAGCAGCTTAGCGCCGGGACTAGCGGGGGATGAGCAGTACTTC.